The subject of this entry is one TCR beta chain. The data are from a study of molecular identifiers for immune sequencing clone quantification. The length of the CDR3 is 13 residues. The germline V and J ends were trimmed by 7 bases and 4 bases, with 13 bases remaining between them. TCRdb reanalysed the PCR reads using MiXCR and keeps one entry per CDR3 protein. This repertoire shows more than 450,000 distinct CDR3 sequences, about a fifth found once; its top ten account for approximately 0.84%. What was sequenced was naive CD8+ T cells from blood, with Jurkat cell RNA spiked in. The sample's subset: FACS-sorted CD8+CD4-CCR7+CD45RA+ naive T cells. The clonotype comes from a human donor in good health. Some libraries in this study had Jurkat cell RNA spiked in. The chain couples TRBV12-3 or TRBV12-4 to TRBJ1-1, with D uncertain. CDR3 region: CASKIGRGTEAFF. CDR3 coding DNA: TGTGCCAGCAAAATCGGACGAGGCACTGAAGCTTTCTTT.